The entry that follows covers one TCR beta chain sequence. Its cognate antigen has yet to be identified. Base qualities are not recorded, but no much larger clone differs from it by a single base. This sample was taken from a study of CD8 T cells in ankylosing spondylitis (dated by TCRdb to about 2017). Looking at the study overall: The study set out to find disease-linked TCR variants by profiling T cell receptor beta repertoires in ankylosing spondylitis patients and healthy donors. Peripheral blood samples were taken, and synovial fluid was additionally collected from ankylosing spondylitis patients. The full study cohort was made up of 20 to 25 ankylosing spondylitis patients and roughly 98 healthy donors.

The reads were generated on an Illumina HiSeq 2500. Quantitative 5'-RACE with molecular barcodes was the method used to prepare the TCR beta libraries. The authors' pipeline ran thus. Disease-linked TCR variants were identified with a new computational method built on a probabilistic model of VDJ rearrangement. The public reads were quality trimmed at Q25 with fastp and then assembled into clones with MiXCR by TCRdb, keeping productive beta chains. A single entry per CDR3 protein holds the most common genes and DNA from its merged rows. The V and J calls come from TCRdb's annotation, not from the publication. For this sample the table gives fewer than 250,000 distinct CDR3 sequences, of which around 20% were detected only once. The ten largest clones capture about 42% of the sample. Cut back by 0 bases and 7 bases, the V and J ends lie 10 bases apart. The CDR3 holds 14 amino acids from the cysteine to the phenylalanine. Only the CDR3 region is kept as DNA, spanning 42 bases read in frame from base 1. Reading the germline V gene (reference sequence) gives CDR1 SEHNR and CDR2 FQNEAQ.

What the study reported, not specific to this receptor: According to the report, matched synovial fluid samples from ankylosing spondylitis patients were significantly enriched for the disease-linked clones. A TCR beta motif of eight highly homologous amino acid variants appeared characteristic of blood from ankylosing spondylitis patients. Some TCR beta motif variants had previously been reported in synovial fluid and blood of reactive arthritis patients, which suggested common disease-initiation mechanisms. The disease-linked clones had a CD8+ phenotype and were found at relatively low frequencies in peripheral blood.

The sequenced sample consisted of blood, either unsorted or a sorted T cell fraction (not recorded which). The V and J segments used are TRBV7-9 and TRBJ2-1; TRBD2 is possibly the D segment (6 matching bases). The receptor comes from a male donor with ankylosing spondylitis. The base sequence is TGTGCCAGCAGCTTAGCGGGACTTGTAAATGAGCAGTTCTTC. This gives the protein CASSLAGLVNEQFF.